Presented here are 27 T cell receptor beta chains from one specimen sequenced in a study of blood T cell repertoires in COVID-19. The protocol was immunoSEQ multiplex PCR, while the TCRdb copy is restricted to in-frame clones and leaves out a portion. The table shows 350,000 to 500,000 clones, with around nine tenths occurring only once. Sequenced sample: PBMCs or T cells enriched from blood (not recorded which). The receptors come from a woman younger than 30 who had been exposed to COVID-19.

The CDR3 DNA is TGTGCCAGTAGGCTGGGGGGAAACACTGAAGCTTTCTTT. Translating gives CASRLGGNTEAFF. The rearrangement uses TRBV19 and TRBJ1-1; maybe TRBD1 (5 bases). Looked up from germline, CDR1 is LNHDA and CDR2 is SQIVND (reference sequence). Trimming left V 6 bases short and J 2 bases short, with 10 bases between. This CDR3 has 13 amino acids. The full variable domain, with the rest looked up from reference TRBV19 and TRBJ1-1, is DGGITQSPKYLFRKEGQNVTLSCEQNLNHDAMYWYRQDPGQGLRLIYYSQIVNDFQKGDIAEGYSVSREKKESFPLTVTSAQKNPTAFYLCASRLGGNTEAFFGQGTRLTVV.

V usage is TRBV15 and J usage is TRBJ1-3; the D is unclear. Trimming took off 1 base at V and 3 bases at J, with 4 bases between the two ends. There are 13 residues in the CDR3. Germline lookup yields CDR1 LNHNV and CDR2 YYDKDF (reference sequence). In DNA form, the CDR3 reads TGTGCCACCAGCAGAGTAGTTGGAAACACCATATATTTT. Translated, it gives CATSRVVGNTIYF.

CDR3 in amino acids: CASSLTGLETDTQYF. CDR3 in DNA: TGTGCCAGCTCACTGACGGGACTAGAAACAGATACGCAGTATTTT. The chain couples TRBV18 to TRBJ2-3, with TRBD2 matching over 8 bases. There are 15 residues in the CDR3. Germline CDR1 KGHSH, CDR2 LQKENI. The ends lost 4 bases at V and 3 bases at J; junction bases unmatched: 6.

J is TRBJ2-7 and V is TRBV2; 8 positions agree with TRBD1. J was trimmed by 3 bases and V by 9 bases; bases with no gene match: 7. The CDR3 contains 13 residues. The germline gives CDR1 SNHLY, CDR2 FYNNEI. The DNA of the CDR3 is TGTGCCAGTGATAGAACAGGGGGCTACGAGCAGTACTTC. Protein sequence: CASDRTGGYEQYF.

The chain uses TRBV12-3 or TRBV12-4 and TRBJ1-5; a weak D match, TRBD1 (6 bases). The CDR3 is 13 residues long. V gave up 4 bases and J gave up 7 bases, with 11 bases separating them. In DNA form, the CDR3 reads TGTGCCAGCAGTTCACAGGGCCACCAGCCCCAGCATTTT. Translation gives CASSSQGHQPQHF.

The chain couples TRBV4-1 to TRBJ1-5; 7 positions match TRBD1. Unmatched junction bases numbered 11, after V lost 2 bases and J lost 1 base. Germline V CDR1 and CDR2: MGHRA, YSYEKL. The CDR3 sequence is 18 residues long. The DNA for the CDR3 is TGCGCCAGCAGCCAAACCGGGGCGGGACAGATAAGCAATCAGCCCCAGCATTTT. Residues: CASSQTGAGQISNQPQHF.

The chain links TRBV6-4 to TRBJ2-3, with 9 bases lining up with TRBD2. CDR1 MRHNA and CDR2 SNTAGT come from the germline V gene. Trimming took 6 bases from V and 5 from J; bases not matched to a gene: 9. This CDR3 contains 15 residues. CDR3 in DNA: TGTGCCAGCAGCTACAGCGGGGGGCGTGGAGATACGCAGTATTTT. Translating gives CASSYSGGRGDTQYF.

This chain uses TRBV7-9 with TRBJ1-2, with TRBD1 as a possible D gene (5 bases). V was clipped by 6 bases and J by 6 bases, with 17 bases between them. This CDR3 is built from 14 residues. CDR1 and CDR2 from the germline V gene are SEHNR and FQNEAQ (reference sequence). CDR3 in amino acids: CASSFYPGDHGYTF. The CDR3 DNA follows: TGTGCCAGCAGTTTTTACCCGGGGGATCATGGCTACACCTTC.

Here the CDR3 reads CASSLVANNSPLHF. CDR3 bases: TGCGCCAGCAGCTTGGTGGCCAATAATTCACCCCTCCACTTT. This chain uses TRBV5-1 with TRBJ1-6; no firm D call. V lost 0 bases and J 5 bases, leaving 6 bases between the germline ends. This CDR3 is built from 14 residues. CDR1 is SGHRS and CDR2 is YFSETQ in the germline V gene. The whole variable domain, filled in from reference TRBV5-1 and TRBJ1-6, reads KAGVTQTPRYLIKTRGQQVTLSCSPISGHRSVSWYQQTPGQGLQFLFEYFSETQRNKGNFPGRFSGRQFSNSRSEMNVSTLELGDSALYLCASSLVANNSPLHFGNGTRLTVT.

On this clone itself: Different DNA sequences within this sample yield the same CDR3. V and J are TRBV18 and TRBJ1-2; D unresolved. The V end lost 6 bases, the J end lost 3 bases, and 14 bases lay between the germline ends. CDR1 is KGHSH, CDR2 LQKENI, per germline. The length of the CDR3 is 14 residues. The CDR3 spells CASSPLEGYYGYTF. The DNA of the CDR3 is TGTGCCAGCTCCCCCCTGGAGGGCTACTATGGCTACACCTTC.

The chain is built from TRBV5-4 and TRBJ2-1; D ambiguous. Trimming stripped 0 bases from V and 4 bases from J, with 8 bases between. Germline V gives CDR1 SGHNT, CDR2 YYREEE (reference sequence). The CDR3 consists of 14 residues. CDR3 nucleotides: TGTGCCAGCAGCTTGGAGCGCAGATACAATGAGCAGTTCTTC. Its translation: CASSLERRYNEQFF.

V and J are TRBV11-2 and TRBJ2-1, with 10 bases aligning to TRBD2. Germline CDR1 is SGHAT and CDR2 is FQNNGV. The trim removed 6 bases at V and 8 bases at J, leaving 10 bases unmatched. The CDR3 is made up of 15 amino acids. The CDR3 nucleotides are TGTGCCAGCAGAGATAGCGGGGGGCTCATTTATGAGCAGTTCTTC. Protein product: CASRDSGGLIYEQFF.

This clone showed up just once. CDR3 nucleotides: TGTGCCAGCAGCTTAATCGGGGTCAATTCACCCCTCCACTTT. It translates to CASSLIGVNSPLHF. The chain has TRBV7-9 and TRBJ1-6, with D unclear. V lost 2 bases and J lost 7, with 9 bases in between. Germline lookup yields CDR1 SEHNR and CDR2 FQNEAQ (reference sequence). The CDR3 sequence is 14 residues long.

The rearrangement links TRBV5-4 to TRBJ2-7, with unresolved D. The CDR3 is made up of 13 amino acids. Between the trimmed V and J ends, which lost 5 bases and 3 bases, there was a span of 12 bases. Germline CDR1 and CDR2: SGHNT and YYREEE (reference sequence). The CDR3 loop is CASSLDTFYEQYF. Written as DNA, the CDR3 is TGTGCCAGCAGTTTAGACACTTTCTACGAGCAGTACTTC.

The chain has TRBV5-1 and TRBJ1-3, with 7 bases identical to TRBD1. J was trimmed by 1 base and V by 0 bases; bases with no gene match: 4. This CDR3 is built from 16 residues. CDR1 and CDR2 (germline): SGHRS, YFSETQ. CDR3 nucleotide sequence: TGCGCCAGCAGCTTGGGAGGGACAGAATCTGGAAACACCATATATTTT. The encoded protein is CASSLGGTESGNTIYF.

The chain employs TRBV18 and TRBJ1-2; 12 bases are a match to TRBD1. The germline V gene encodes CDR1 KGHSH and CDR2 LQKENI. The CDR3 totals 15 residues. V shed 3 bases and J 8 bases; nucleotides not matched to a gene: 7. The DNA of the CDR3 is TGTGCCAGCTCACCTCGGGACAGGGGGCAGGAGGGCTACACCTTC. Encoded protein: CASSPRDRGQEGYTF.

The chain is built from TRBV7-6 and TRBJ2-5; TRBD2 aligns across 13 bases. V lost 5 bases, J lost 1 base, and 4 bases stayed unmatched. The length of the CDR3 is 16 residues. CDR1 SGHVS and CDR2 FNYEAQ come from the germline V gene. As DNA, the CDR3 is TGTGCCAGCAGCCCTCGGACTAGCGGGGGCCAAGAGACCCAGTACTTC. This codes for CASSPRTSGGQETQYF.

As for this clone: The identical CDR3 is also encoded by other nucleotide sequences in the sample. CDR3 amino acids: CASSPQGAGSPLHF. CDR3 coding DNA: TGTGCCAGCTCACCCCAGGGGGCTGGTTCACCCCTCCACTTT. The J gene is TRBJ1-6, the V gene TRBV18; 8 bases fit TRBD1. This CDR3 contains 14 residues. The germline gives CDR1 KGHSH, CDR2 LQKENI. V trimming: 3 bases; J trimming: 9 bases; junction bases outside the gene matches: 4.

The chain couples TRBV10-1 to TRBJ2-5; 10 nucleotides agree with TRBD2. The CDR3 length is 14 residues. V lost 3 bases and J lost 13; bases outside the gene matches: 11. Germline loops: CDR1 WNHNN, CDR2 SYGVQD (reference sequence). For the CDR3, the DNA is TGCGCCAGCAGTGAAGGGACTAGCGCCGACCCACTGTACTTC. Translation gives CASSEGTSADPLYF.

This clone is a singleton in its sample. This rearrangement joins TRBV12-2 to TRBJ2-2; no check of the table's D call, TRBD2, against the DNA was made. TRBV12-2 is recorded as a pseudogene. This CDR3 is built from 24 residues. Here the CDR3 reads CASRLAYILGWTSGSPSNTGELFF. Here the CDR3 DNA reads TGTGCAAGTCGCTTAGCGTACATTCTTGGGTGGACTAGCGGGAGCCCCTCTAACACCGGGGAGCTGTTTTTT.

The chain links TRBV6-5 to TRBJ1-3; D perhaps matches TRBD1 (5 bases). The germline CDR1 and CDR2 sequences are MNHEY and SVGAGI. V gave up 0 bases and J gave up 2 bases, with 11 bases separating them. This CDR3 spans 16 amino acids. The CDR3 DNA sequence: TGTGCCAGCAGTTACTCGTCTCGGGGGGCTGGAAACACCATATATTTT. Its translation: CASSYSSRGAGNTIYF.

This chain uses TRBV7-2 with TRBJ2-5; maybe TRBD1 (6 bases). CDR1 and CDR2 from the germline V gene are SGHTA and FQGNSA. Trimming left V 6 bases short and J 5 bases short, with 19 bases between. There are 15 residues in the CDR3. The CDR3 loop is CASSTLGNRGETQYF. The CDR3 nucleotides are TGTGCCAGCAGTACTCTCGGAAATAGGGGGGAGACCCAGTACTTC.

The gene calls are TRBV11-3 and TRBJ1-1; D is uncertain. CDR3 length: 15 amino acids. Germline V CDR1 and CDR2: SGHNT, YENEEA. The germline V and J ends were trimmed by 4 bases and 3 bases, with 15 bases remaining between them. CDR3 in DNA: TGTGCCAGCAGCTGGACGACTAAGAGGGACACTGAAGCTTTCTTT. Residues: CASSWTTKRDTEAFF.

The chain is built from TRBV19 and TRBJ2-3; 8 bases are a match to TRBD2. V was clipped by 6 bases and J by 2 bases; unmatched bases: 7. The CDR3 totals 15 residues. The V gene's germline CDR1 is LNHDA and CDR2 SQIVND (reference sequence). The CDR3 is CASRPSGLNTDTQYF. CDR3 DNA: TGTGCCAGTAGGCCTAGCGGGCTGAACACAGATACGCAGTATTTT.

The gene calls are TRBV6-5 and TRBJ1-6; the D gene is possibly TRBD1 (5 bases). Trimming took off 7 bases at V and 11 bases at J, with 12 bases between the two ends. The CDR3 is made up of 12 amino acids. CDR1 is MNHEY and CDR2 is SVGAGI in the germline V gene. CDR3 protein: CASTRGEAPLHF. The CDR3 DNA is TGTGCCAGCACCAGAGGGGAGGCACCCCTCCACTTT.

In this sample, this clone turned up a few times. The V call is TRBV4-1, the J call TRBJ1-5, with a possible D match to TRBD1 (6 bases). Per germline, CDR1 MGHRA and CDR2 YSYEKL. V shed 9 bases and J shed 2 bases, with 14 bases lying between them. CDR3 length: 14 amino acids. As DNA, the CDR3 is TGCGCCAGGAGGAGGGGGGGCGGCAATCAGCCCCAGCATTTT. Its translation is CARRRGGGNQPQHF.

This clone is a singleton in its sample. This chain links TRBV28 with TRBJ2-5, with 9 bases matching TRBD1. There are 15 residues in the CDR3. Germline values: CDR1 MDHEN, CDR2 SYDVKM. The junction had 7 bases not matched to a gene; V was cut back by 2 bases and J by 6 bases. CDR3 sequence: CASSLPQTGGQTQYF. CDR3 nucleotide sequence: TGTGCCAGCAGTTTACCCCAGACAGGGGGGCAGACCCAGTACTTC.